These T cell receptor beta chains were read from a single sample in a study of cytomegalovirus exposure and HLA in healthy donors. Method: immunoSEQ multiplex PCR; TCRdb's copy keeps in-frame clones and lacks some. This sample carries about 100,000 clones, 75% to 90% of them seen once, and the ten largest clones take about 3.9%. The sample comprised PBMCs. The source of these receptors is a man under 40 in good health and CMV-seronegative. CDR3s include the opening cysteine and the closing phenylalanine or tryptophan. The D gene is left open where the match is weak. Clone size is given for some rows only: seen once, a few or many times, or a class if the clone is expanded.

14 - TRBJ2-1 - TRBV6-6 TGTGCCAGCAGTTACTCATACCAGATGAATGAGCAGTTCTTC CASSYSYQMNEQFF
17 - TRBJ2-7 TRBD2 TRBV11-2 TGTGCCAGCAGCTTATCTCTCTCGGCTAGCGGGAACTACGAGCAGTACTTC CASSLSLSASGNYEQYF
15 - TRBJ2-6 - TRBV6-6 TGTGCCAGCAGTTATTTATTCTCTGGGGCCAACGTCCTGACTTTC CASSYLFSGANVLTF
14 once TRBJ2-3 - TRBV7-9 TGTGCCAGCAGCCCCCGTCCAGGCACAGATACGCAGTATTTT CASSPRPGTDTQYF
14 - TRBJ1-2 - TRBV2 TGTGCCAGCACCCCCGGGGGGCGCACCTATGGCTACACCTTC CASTPGGRTYGYTF
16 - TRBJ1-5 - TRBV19 TGTGCCAGTAGTCGGGAGGGCCCCGCTAGCAATCAGCCCCAGCATTTT CASSREGPASNQPQHF
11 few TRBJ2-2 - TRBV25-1 TGTGCCAGTGCTAGCTTCGGGGAGCTGTTTTTT CASASFGELFF
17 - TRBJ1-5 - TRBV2 TGTGCCAGCAGTGGGTCGTTCAGGGATACCCAATATCAGCCCCAGCATTTT CASSGSFRDTQYQPQHF
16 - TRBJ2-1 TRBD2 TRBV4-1 TGCGCCAGCAGCCAAGATGCGGGGGGCGTCTACAATGAGCAGTTCTTC CASSQDAGGVYNEQFF
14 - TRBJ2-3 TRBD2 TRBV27 TGTGCCAGCAGTTTTGCGGGGGTCACAGATACGCAGTATTTT CASSFAGVTDTQYF
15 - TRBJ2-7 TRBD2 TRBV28 TGTGCCAGCAGCCCCCTCGTAGCGGGCTCCTACGAGCAGTACTTC CASSPLVAGSYEQYF
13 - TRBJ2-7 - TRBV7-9 TGTGCCAGCAGCTCCGGGATCAAGGGCGAGCAGTACTTC CASSSGIKGEQYF
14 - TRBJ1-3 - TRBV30 TGTGCCTGGAGCGGTCAGGGCCTTGGAAACACCATATATTTT CAWSGQGLGNTIYF
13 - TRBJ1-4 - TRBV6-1 TGTGCCAGCACCCGGACATATAATGAAAAACTGTTTTTT CASTRTYNEKLFF
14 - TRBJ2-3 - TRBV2 TGTGCCAGCAATCCCTTGAGAGGGGGAGATACGCAGTATTTT CASNPLRGGDTQYF
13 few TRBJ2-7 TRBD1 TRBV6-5 TGTGCCAGCAGTCAAGGGGACAGCGGCGAGCAGTACTTC CASSQGDSGEQYF